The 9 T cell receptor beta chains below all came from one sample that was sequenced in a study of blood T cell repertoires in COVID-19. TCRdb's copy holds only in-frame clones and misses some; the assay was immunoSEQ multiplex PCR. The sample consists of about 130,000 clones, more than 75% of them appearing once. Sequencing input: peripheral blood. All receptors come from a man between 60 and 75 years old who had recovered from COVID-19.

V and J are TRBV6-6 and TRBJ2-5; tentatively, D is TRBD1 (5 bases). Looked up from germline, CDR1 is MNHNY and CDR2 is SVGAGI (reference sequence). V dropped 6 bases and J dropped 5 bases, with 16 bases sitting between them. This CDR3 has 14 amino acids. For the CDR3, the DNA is TGTGCCAGCAGCCGACGCAGGGATGGGGAGACCCAGTACTTC. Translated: CASSRRRDGETQYF.

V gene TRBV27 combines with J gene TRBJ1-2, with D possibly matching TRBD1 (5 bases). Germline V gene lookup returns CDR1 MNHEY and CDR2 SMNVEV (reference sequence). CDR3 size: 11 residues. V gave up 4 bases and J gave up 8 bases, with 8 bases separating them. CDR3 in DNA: TGTGCCAGCAGTTCAGGGTACGGCTACACCTTC. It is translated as CASSSGYGYTF.

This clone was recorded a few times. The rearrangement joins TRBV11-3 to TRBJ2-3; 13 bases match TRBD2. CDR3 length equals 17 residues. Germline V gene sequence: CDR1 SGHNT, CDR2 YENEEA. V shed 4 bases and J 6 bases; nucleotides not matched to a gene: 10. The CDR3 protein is CASSSRTSGGFVDTQYF. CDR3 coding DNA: TGTGCCAGCAGCTCCCGGACTAGCGGGGGCTTCGTCGATACGCAGTATTTT.

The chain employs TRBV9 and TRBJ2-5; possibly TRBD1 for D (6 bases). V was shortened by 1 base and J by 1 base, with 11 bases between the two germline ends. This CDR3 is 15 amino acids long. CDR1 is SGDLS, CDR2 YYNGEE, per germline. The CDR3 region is CASSVTRTAQETQYF. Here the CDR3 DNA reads TGTGCCAGCAGCGTAACCCGGACAGCCCAAGAGACCCAGTACTTC. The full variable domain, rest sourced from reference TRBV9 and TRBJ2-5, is DSGVTQTPKHLITATGQRVTLRCSPRSGDLSVYWYQQSLDQGLQFLIQYYNGEERAKGNILERFSAQQFPDLHSELNLSSLELGDSALYFCASSVTRTAQETQYFGPGTRLLVL.

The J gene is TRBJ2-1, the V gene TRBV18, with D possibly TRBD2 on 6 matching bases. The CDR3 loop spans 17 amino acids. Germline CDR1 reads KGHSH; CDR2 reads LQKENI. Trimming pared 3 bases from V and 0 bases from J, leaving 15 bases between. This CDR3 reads CASSPGPSASSYNEQFF. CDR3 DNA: TGTGCCAGCTCACCCGGACCTAGCGCCAGCTCCTACAATGAGCAGTTCTTC.

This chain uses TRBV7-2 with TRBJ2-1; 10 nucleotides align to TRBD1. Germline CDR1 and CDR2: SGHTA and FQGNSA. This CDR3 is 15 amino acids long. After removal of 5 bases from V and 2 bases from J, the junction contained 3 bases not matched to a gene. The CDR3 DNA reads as TGTGCCAGCAGCCTTGACAGGGGGCCCTACAATGAGCAGTTCTTC. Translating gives CASSLDRGPYNEQFF.

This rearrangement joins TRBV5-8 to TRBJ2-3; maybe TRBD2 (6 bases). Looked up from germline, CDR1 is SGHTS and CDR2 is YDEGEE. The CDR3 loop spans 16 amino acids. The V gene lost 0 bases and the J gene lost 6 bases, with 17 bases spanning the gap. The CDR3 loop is CASSLGRLGGSDTQYF. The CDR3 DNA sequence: TGTGCCAGCAGCTTGGGGCGCCTCGGAGGGTCGGATACGCAGTATTTT. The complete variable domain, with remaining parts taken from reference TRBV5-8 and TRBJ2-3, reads EAGVTQSPTHLIKTRGQQATLRCSPISGHTSVYWYQQALGLGLQFLLWYDEGEERNRGNFPPRFSGRQFPNYSSELNVNALELEDSALYLCASSLGRLGGSDTQYFGPGTRLTVL.

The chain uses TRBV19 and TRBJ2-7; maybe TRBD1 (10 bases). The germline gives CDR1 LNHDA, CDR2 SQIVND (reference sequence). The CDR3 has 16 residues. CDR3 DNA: TGTGCTTCTGGGACAGGGGTGACTAGCGGACTCTACGAGCAGTACTTC. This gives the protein CASGTGVTSGLYEQYF.

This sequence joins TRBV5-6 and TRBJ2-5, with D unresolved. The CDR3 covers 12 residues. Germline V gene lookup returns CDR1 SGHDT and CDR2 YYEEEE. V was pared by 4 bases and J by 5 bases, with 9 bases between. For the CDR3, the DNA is TGTGCCAGCAGCAGCTTTCCTGAGACCCAGTACTTC. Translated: CASSSFPETQYF. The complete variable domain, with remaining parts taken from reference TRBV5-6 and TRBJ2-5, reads DAGVTQSPTHLIKTRGQQVTLRCSPKSGHDTVSWYQQALGQGPQFIFQYYEEEERQRGNFPDRFSGHQFPNYSSELNVNALLLGDSALYLCASSSFPETQYFGPGTRLLVL.